The T cell receptor beta chain under discussion was sequenced for a study of blood T cell repertoires in COVID-19. Looking at the study overall: From the United States, Italy and Spain came samples of acute and convalescent COVID-19. PBMCs, B-cell-depleted T cells, or T cells provided the cDNA or gDNA that made up the material.

The V segment lost 5 bases and the J segment 5 bases; nucleotides outside the gene matches: 9. CDR3 length: 15 amino acids. Germline V CDR1 and CDR2: SGHVS, FQNEAQ. Authors' analysis steps: Estimated nucleated cell counts came from reference gene primer amplification. The table came from immunoSEQ multiplex PCR; TCRdb's copy has only in-frame clones and leaves some out. V, J and clone size derive from that table, while D and trimming were established from the DNA sequence. The table includes about 230,000 clones, 81% detected once. Input material: peripheral blood. The clonotype originates from a woman over 75 with acute or convalescent COVID-19. The chain uses TRBV7-8 and TRBJ2-7, with TRBD1 matching over 10 bases. CDR3 sequence: CASSASRDRGHEQYF. The DNA of the CDR3 is TGTGCCAGCAGCGCCAGCCGGGACAGGGGTCACGAGCAGTACTTC.